Each of the 5 T cell receptor beta chains below was sequenced from the same sample in a study of shared clonotypes between healthy human individuals. The naive CD8 population came from CD45RO-negative cells selected for CCR7, without terminally differentiated effector memory CD45RA+ cells. Only in-frame clones appear in the TCRdb table, and some are missing; sequencing was by immunoSEQ multiplex PCR. This repertoire shows about 2.1 million clones, roughly 95% found once; its top ten account for under 2%. Sequencing was performed on naive CD8+ T cells from PBMCs. All receptors come from a man in his late teens or twenties in good health. Some clones in this sample may be carry-over from other donors' samples.

This clone appeared once. This chain joins TRBV12-5 and TRBJ2-3; D might be TRBD1 or TRBD2, each matching 5 bases. Trimming took 9 bases from V and 0 from J, leaving 7 bases between them. CDR3 length: 12 residues. From germline, CDR1 is LGHNT and CDR2 FRNRAP. This CDR3 reads CASGASTDTQYF. The CDR3 region has the DNA TGTGCTAGCGGGGCGAGCACAGATACGCAGTATTTT.

The chain couples TRBV28 to TRBJ2-7, with 10 bases lining up with TRBD2. Looked up from germline, CDR1 is MDHEN and CDR2 is SYDVKM. Germline trimming cut 6 bases from V and 0 bases from J; bases unmatched to any gene: 8. The CDR3 spans 16 residues. CDR3 sequence reads: CASREVAGGNSYEQYF. Written as DNA, the CDR3 is TGTGCCAGCAGGGAGGTAGCGGGAGGTAACTCCTACGAGCAGTACTTC.

This chain joins TRBV6-4 and TRBJ2-2; D is uncertain. Trimming left V 6 bases short and J 2 bases short, with 7 bases between. From germline, CDR1 is MRHNA and CDR2 SNTAGT. The CDR3 contains 13 residues. The CDR3 sequence is CASRQINTGELFF. CDR3 coding DNA: TGTGCCAGCAGACAGATTAACACCGGGGAGCTGTTTTTT.

The V gene is TRBV5-8, the J gene TRBJ1-1; D is uncertain. Germline loops: CDR1 SGHTS, CDR2 YDEGEE. The V gene lost 3 bases and the J gene lost 1 base, with 13 bases spanning the gap. CDR3 length: 15 amino acids. The DNA for the CDR3 is TGTGCCAGCAGCTCGCTCCACCAGAAGAACACTGAAGCTTTCTTT. It specifies CASSSLHQKNTEAFF.

This clone was seen once. The gene calls are TRBV5-1 and TRBJ2-5; D not certain. The V end was cut by 0 bases, the J end by 0 bases, with 12 bases between. The CDR3 consists of 16 residues. The germline CDR1 and CDR2 sequences are SGHRS and YFSETQ. CDR3: CASSLAVGRNQETQYF. The CDR3 nucleotides are TGCGCCAGCAGCTTGGCCGTTGGCAGGAACCAAGAGACCCAGTACTTC.